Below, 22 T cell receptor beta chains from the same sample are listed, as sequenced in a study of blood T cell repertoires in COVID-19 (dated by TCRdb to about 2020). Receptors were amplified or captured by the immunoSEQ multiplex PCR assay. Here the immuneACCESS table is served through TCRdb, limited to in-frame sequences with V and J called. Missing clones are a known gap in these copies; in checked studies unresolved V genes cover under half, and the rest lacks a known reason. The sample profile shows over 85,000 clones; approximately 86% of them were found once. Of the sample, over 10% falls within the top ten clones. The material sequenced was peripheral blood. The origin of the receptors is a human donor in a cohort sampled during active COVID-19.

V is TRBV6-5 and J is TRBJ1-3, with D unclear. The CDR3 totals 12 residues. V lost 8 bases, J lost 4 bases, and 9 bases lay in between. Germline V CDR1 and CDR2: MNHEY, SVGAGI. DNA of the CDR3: TGTGCCAGCTTGACATTAGGAAACACCATATATTTT. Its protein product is CASLTLGNTIYF.

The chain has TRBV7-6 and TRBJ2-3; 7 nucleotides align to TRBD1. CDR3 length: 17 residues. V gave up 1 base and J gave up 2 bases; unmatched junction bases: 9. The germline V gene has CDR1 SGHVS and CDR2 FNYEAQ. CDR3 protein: CASSLEKPTGVTDTQYF. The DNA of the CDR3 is TGTGCCAGCAGCTTAGAAAAGCCTACAGGGGTCACAGATACGCAGTATTTT.

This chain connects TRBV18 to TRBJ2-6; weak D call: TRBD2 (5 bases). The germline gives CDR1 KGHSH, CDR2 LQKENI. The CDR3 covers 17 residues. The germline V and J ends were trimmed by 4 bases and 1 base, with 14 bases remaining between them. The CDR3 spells CASSQPGVLSGANVLTF. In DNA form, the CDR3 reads TGTGCCAGCTCACAACCCGGGGTTCTTTCTGGGGCCAACGTCCTGACTTTC.

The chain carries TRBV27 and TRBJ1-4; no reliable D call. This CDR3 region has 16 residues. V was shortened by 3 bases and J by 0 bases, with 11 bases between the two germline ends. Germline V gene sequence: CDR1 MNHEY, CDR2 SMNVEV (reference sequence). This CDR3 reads CASSFDRGATNEKLFF. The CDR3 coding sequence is TGTGCCAGCAGTTTTGACCGGGGTGCAACTAATGAAAAACTGTTTTTT.

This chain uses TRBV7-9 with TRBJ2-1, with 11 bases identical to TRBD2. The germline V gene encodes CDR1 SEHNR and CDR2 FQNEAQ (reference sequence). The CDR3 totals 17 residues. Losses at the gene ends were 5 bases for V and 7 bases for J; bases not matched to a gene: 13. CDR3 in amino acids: CASSAGPSGRSGNEQFF. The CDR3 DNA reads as TGTGCCAGCAGCGCAGGGCCTAGCGGGAGGTCAGGAAATGAGCAGTTCTTC. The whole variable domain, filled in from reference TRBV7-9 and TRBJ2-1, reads DTGVSQNPRHKITKRGQNVTFRCDPISEHNRLYWYRQTLGQGPEFLTYFQNEAQLEKSRLLSDRFSAERPKGSFSTLEIQRTEQGDSAMYLCASSAGPSGRSGNEQFFGPGTRLTVL.

CDR3 loop: CASSPVGTQPQHF. The CDR3 DNA sequence: TGTGCCAGCAGCCCGGTGGGCACTCAGCCCCAGCATTTT. V usage is TRBV7-9 and J usage is TRBJ1-5; no definite D call. Germline values: CDR1 SEHNR, CDR2 FQNEAQ (reference sequence). V lost 5 bases, J lost 6 bases, and 11 bases lay in between. The length of the CDR3 is 13 residues.

The CDR3 DNA is TGTGCCAGCAGCGTTGTGGACACCCAAGAGACCCAGTACTTC. This sequence encodes CASSVVDTQETQYF. The chain combines TRBV9 with TRBJ2-5; D perhaps matches TRBD1 (5 bases). The CDR3 totals 14 residues. In germline, CDR1 is SGDLS, CDR2 YYNGEE. V was clipped by 2 bases and J by 1 base, with 9 bases between them.

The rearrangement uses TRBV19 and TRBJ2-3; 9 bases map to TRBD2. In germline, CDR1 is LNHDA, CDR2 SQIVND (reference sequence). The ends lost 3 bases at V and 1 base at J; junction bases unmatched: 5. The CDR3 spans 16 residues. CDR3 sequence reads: CASSIGAGGRTDTQYF. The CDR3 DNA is TGTGCCAGTAGTATTGGGGCGGGAGGGCGCACAGATACGCAGTATTTT.

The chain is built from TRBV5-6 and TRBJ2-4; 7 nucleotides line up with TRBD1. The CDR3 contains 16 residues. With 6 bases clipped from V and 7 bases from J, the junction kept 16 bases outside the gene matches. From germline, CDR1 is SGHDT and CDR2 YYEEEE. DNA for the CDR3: TGTGCCAGCAACTCGATATCGGGGACAGCCTTGAACATTCAGTACTTC. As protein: CASNSISGTALNIQYF.

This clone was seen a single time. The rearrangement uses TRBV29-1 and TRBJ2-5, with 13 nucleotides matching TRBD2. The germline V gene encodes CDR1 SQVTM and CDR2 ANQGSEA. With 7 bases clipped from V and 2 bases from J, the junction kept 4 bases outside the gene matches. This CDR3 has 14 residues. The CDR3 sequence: CSALGLAGQETQYF. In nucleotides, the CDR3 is TGCAGCGCTCTGGGACTAGCGGGGCAAGAGACCCAGTACTTC.

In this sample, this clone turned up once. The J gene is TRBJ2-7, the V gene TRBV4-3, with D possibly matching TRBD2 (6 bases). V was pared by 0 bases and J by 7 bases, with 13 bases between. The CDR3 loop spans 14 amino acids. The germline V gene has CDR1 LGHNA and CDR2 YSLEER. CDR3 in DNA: TGCGCCAGCAGCCAAGATGGGGCCGGGGGAGAGCAGTACTTC. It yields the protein CASSQDGAGGEQYF.

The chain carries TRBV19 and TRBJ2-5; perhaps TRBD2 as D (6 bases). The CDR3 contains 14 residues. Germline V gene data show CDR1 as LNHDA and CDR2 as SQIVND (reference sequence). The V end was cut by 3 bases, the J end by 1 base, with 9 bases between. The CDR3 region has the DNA TGTGCCAGTAGTATCCGGGAGTTCCAAGAGACCCAGTACTTC. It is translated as CASSIREFQETQYF.

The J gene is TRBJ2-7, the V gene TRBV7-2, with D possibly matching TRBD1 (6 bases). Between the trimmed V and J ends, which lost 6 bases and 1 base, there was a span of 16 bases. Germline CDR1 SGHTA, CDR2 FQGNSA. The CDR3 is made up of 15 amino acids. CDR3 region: CASSPYREKSYEQYF. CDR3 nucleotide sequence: TGTGCCAGCAGTCCATACAGGGAAAAATCCTACGAGCAGTACTTC.

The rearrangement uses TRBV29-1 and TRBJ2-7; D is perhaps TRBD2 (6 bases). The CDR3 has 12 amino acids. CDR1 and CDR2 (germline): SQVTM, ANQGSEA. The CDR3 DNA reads TGCAGTGTCACGGAGGGTCCCTACGAGCAGTACTTC. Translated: CSVTEGPYEQYF.

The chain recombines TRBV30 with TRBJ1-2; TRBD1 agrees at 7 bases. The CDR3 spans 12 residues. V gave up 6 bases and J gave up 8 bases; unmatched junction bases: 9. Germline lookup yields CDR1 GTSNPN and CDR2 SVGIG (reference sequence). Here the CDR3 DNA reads TGTGCCTGCATGAGGGGGCGTGAGGGCTACACCTTC. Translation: CACMRGREGYTF.

This CDR3 is CASSLGPREKKDTQYF. The CDR3 nucleotides read TGCGCCAGCAGCCTCGGACCCCGGGAAAAAAAAGATACGCAGTATTTT. V gene TRBV4-1 combines with J gene TRBJ2-3; perhaps TRBD2 as D (5 bases). The CDR3 has 16 amino acids. With 4 bases removed from V and 5 bases from J, the gap between germline ends came to 19 bases. Germline V gene lookup returns CDR1 MGHRA and CDR2 YSYEKL.

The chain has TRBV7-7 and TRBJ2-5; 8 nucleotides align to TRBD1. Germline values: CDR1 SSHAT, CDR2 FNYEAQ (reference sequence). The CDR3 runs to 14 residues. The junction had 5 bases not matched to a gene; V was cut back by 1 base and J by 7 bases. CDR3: CASSLEGQGLTQYF. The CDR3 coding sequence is TGTGCCAGCAGCTTAGAAGGACAGGGTTTGACCCAGTACTTC. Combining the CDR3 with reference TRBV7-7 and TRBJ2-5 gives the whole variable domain GAGVSQSPRYKVTKRGQDVTLRCDPISSHATLYWYQQALGQGPEFLTYFNYEAQPDKSGLPSDRFSAERPEGSISTLTIQRTEQRDSAMYRCASSLEGQGLTQYFGPGTRLLVL.

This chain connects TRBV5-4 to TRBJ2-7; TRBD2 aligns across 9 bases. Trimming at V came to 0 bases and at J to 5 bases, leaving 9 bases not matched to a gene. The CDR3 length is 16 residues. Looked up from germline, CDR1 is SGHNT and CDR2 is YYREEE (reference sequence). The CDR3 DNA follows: TGTGCCAGCAGCTTGGATTCTAGCGGGGAGGGGCACGAGCAGTACTTC. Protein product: CASSLDSSGEGHEQYF.

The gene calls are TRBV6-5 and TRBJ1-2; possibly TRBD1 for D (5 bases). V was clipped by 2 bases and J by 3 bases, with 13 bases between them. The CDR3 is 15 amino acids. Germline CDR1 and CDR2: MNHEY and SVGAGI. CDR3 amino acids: CASSYNPGLDYGYTF. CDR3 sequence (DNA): TGTGCCAGCAGTTACAACCCAGGGTTAGACTATGGCTACACCTTC.

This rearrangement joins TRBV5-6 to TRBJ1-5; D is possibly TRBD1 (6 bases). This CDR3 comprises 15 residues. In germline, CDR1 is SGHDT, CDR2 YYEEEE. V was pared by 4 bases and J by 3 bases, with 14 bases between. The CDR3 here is CASSNFRDTNQPQHF. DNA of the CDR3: TGTGCCAGCAGCAACTTTAGGGACACCAATCAGCCCCAGCATTTT.

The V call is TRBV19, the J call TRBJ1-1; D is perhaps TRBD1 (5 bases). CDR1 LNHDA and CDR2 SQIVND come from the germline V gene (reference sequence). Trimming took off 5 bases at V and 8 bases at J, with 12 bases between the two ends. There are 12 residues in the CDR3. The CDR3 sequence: CASSAPRGEAFF. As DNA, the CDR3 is TGTGCCAGTAGTGCCCCCCGGGGGGAAGCTTTCTTT.

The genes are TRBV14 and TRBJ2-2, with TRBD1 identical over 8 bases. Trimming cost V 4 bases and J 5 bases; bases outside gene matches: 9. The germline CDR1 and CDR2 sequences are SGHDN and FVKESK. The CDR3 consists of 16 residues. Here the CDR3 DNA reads TGTGCCAGCAGCCCCCGACAGGGGTTAGATACCGGGGAGCTGTTTTTT. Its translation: CASSPRQGLDTGELFF.